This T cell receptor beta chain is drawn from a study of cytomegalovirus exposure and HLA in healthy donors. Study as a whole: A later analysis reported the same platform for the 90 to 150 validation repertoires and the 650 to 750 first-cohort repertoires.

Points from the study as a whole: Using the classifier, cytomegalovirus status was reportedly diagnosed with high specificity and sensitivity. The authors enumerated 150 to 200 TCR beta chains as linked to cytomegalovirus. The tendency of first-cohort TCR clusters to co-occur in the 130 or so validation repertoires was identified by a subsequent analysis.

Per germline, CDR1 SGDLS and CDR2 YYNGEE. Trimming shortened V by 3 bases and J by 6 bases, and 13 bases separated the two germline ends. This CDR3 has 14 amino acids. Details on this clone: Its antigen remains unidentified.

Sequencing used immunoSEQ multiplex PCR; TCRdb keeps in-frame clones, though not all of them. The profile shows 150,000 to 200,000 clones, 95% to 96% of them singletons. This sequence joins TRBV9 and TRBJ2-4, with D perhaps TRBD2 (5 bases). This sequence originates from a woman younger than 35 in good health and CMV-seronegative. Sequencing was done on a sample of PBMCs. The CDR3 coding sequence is TGTGCCAGCAGCGCTCGGGGTGATGGAAACATTCAGTACTTC. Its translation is CASSARGDGNIQYF. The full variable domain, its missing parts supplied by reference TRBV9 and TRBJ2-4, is DSGVTQTPKHLITATGQRVTLRCSPRSGDLSVYWYQQSLDQGLQFLIQYYNGEERAKGNILERFSAQQFPDLHSELNLSSLELGDSALYFCASSARGDGNIQYFGAGTRLSVL.